This is a list of T cell receptor beta chains from one sample in a study of blood T cell repertoires in COVID-19. Assay used: immunoSEQ multiplex PCR; TCRdb lists only in-frame clones, some missing. The sample yields about 270,000 clones, 80% to 90% seen once. Sample: PBMCs or T cells enriched from blood (not recorded which). These receptors were collected from a man aged 18 to 30 who had recovered from COVID-19. CDR3s include the opening cysteine and the closing phenylalanine or tryptophan. The D gene is left open where the match is weak. The size of a clone is reported for some rows only, either as once, few or many, or as a class for expanded clones.

>-|TRBJ1-4|-|TRBV6-5
CASSPGGSLEKLFF
TGTGCCAGCAGTCCCGGAGGGTCGCTCGAAAAACTGTTTTTT
>TRBD1|TRBJ2-1|once|TRBV2
CASRYSGGEQFF
TGTGCCAGCAGGTATTCAGGGGGAGAGCAGTTCTTC
>TRBD1|TRBJ1-2|-|TRBV5-1
CASSLTRTGIYGYTF
TGCGCCAGCAGCTTGACCCGGACAGGGATCTATGGCTACACCTTC
>-|TRBJ2-6|-|TRBV5-4
CASSLEGFRANVLTF
TGTGCCAGCAGCTTGGAGGGGTTTCGGGCCAACGTCCTGACTTTC
>-|TRBJ1-1|-|TRBV12-3/TRBV12-4
CASSLPGTEAFF
TGTGCCAGCAGCCTACCAGGGACTGAAGCTTTCTTT
>-|TRBJ1-6|few|TRBV19
CASTDHRASPLHF
TGTGCCAGTACCGACCACAGGGCCTCACCCCTCCACTTT
>TRBD1|TRBJ2-1|-|TRBV5-1
CASSLRTGAPSRVNNEQFF
TGCGCCAGCAGCTTAAGGACAGGGGCCCCCTCCCGGGTAAACAATGAGCAGTTCTTC
>TRBD1|TRBJ2-5|-|TRBV30
CAWSVPNRGYGTQYF
TGTGCCTGGAGTGTCCCAAACAGGGGTTACGGGACCCAGTACTTC
>-|TRBJ1-1|-|TRBV30
CACDGGGTGNTEAFF
TGTGCCTGCGACGGGGGGGGCACTGGGAACACTGAAGCTTTCTTT
>TRBD1|TRBJ1-5|-|TRBV28
CASSLGDREDQPQHF
TGTGCCAGCAGTTTGGGAGACAGGGAGGATCAGCCCCAGCATTTT
>-|TRBJ1-1|-|TRBV3-1/TRBV3-2
CASSQDRVTEAFF
TGTGCCAGCAGCCAAGATCGCGTCACTGAAGCTTTCTTT
>TRBD2|TRBJ2-2|-|TRBV2
CASSEARASGRGTGELFF
TGTGCCAGCAGTGAAGCGAGGGCTAGCGGGAGAGGTACCGGGGAGCTGTTTTTT
>-|TRBJ1-5|-|TRBV19
CASTPLGSNQPQHF
TGTGCCAGTACCCCCCTCGGTAGCAATCAGCCCCAGCATTTT
>TRBD1|TRBJ1-3|-|TRBV6-5
CASRDRGTGNTIYF
TGTGCCAGCAGGGACAGGGGAACTGGAAACACCATATATTTT
>TRBD1|TRBJ1-2|-|TRBV30
CAWSETGEGYTF
TGTGCCTGGAGTGAGACAGGGGAAGGCTACACCTTC
>TRBD2|TRBJ2-1|once|TRBV5-1
CASSLIAGGGEQFF
TGCGCCAGCAGTTTAATAGCGGGAGGGGGTGAGCAGTTCTTC
>TRBD2|TRBJ2-1|once|TRBV5-1
CASSLSSGSANEQFF
TGCGCCAGCAGCTTGTCTAGCGGGAGCGCCAATGAGCAGTTCTTC
>-|TRBJ1-1|-|TRBV7-9
CASSQAQAGISEAFF
TGTGCCAGCAGCCAAGCCCAGGCGGGGATCAGTGAAGCTTTCTTT
>TRBD1|TRBJ1-1|-|TRBV5-1
CASSLGQENTEAFF
TGCGCCAGCAGCCTGGGACAGGAGAACACTGAAGCTTTCTTT
>TRBD2|TRBJ2-7|-|TRBV11-2
CASSPRFAGVAEQYF
TGTGCCAGCAGCCCGCGCTTCGCGGGAGTTGCCGAGCAGTACTTC
>TRBD1|TRBJ2-7|-|TRBV6-5
CASSSPADRAYEQYF
TGTGCCAGCAGTTCCCCAGCGGACAGGGCCTACGAGCAGTACTTC
>TRBD1|TRBJ1-3|-|TRBV7-9
CASRRQGDVRGYNTIYF
TGTGCCAGCAGAAGACAGGGTGATGTTCGAGGATATAACACCATATATTTT
>TRBD2|TRBJ2-5|-|TRBV7-6
CASSLEGGGLQETQYF
TGTGCCAGCAGCTTAGAGGGCGGGGGATTGCAAGAGACCCAGTACTTC
>TRBD1|TRBJ2-5|-|TRBV23-1
CASRNRDRVEETQYF
TGCGCCAGTCGAAATCGGGACAGGGTAGAGGAGACCCAGTACTTC
>-|TRBJ2-7|-|TRBV10-3
CAISDQGPGYEQYF
TGTGCCATCAGTGATCAGGGTCCCGGCTACGAGCAGTACTTC
>-|TRBJ1-2|few|TRBV4-1
CASSPRPGSTLGGYTF
TGCGCCAGCAGCCCCCGCCCGGGGAGCACCCTGGGTGGCTACACCTTC
>-|TRBJ1-1|-|TRBV5-1
CASSLPGAWTEAFF
TGCGCCAGCAGCTTACCGGGTGCATGGACTGAAGCTTTCTTT
>-|TRBJ2-1|-|TRBV4-1
CASSQDYGEQFF
TGCGCCAGCAGCCAAGATTATGGCGAGCAGTTCTTC
>TRBD1|TRBJ2-2|-|TRBV2
CASRGQGRTNTGELFF
TGTGCCAGCAGGGGACAGGGGCGCACGAACACCGGGGAGCTGTTTTTT
>TRBD2|TRBJ2-1|once|TRBV9
CASSVVVSGRGDNEQFF
TGTGCCAGCAGCGTAGTCGTTAGCGGGAGGGGGGACAATGAGCAGTTCTTC
>TRBD2|TRBJ2-2|-|TRBV3-1/TRBV3-2
CASSPPGRGAGELFF
TGTGCCAGCAGCCCCCCCGGGAGGGGCGCCGGGGAGCTGTTTTTT
>-|TRBJ2-5|-|TRBV5-1
CASSTQGGGVEETQYF
TGCGCCAGCAGCACACAAGGGGGTGGGGTGGAAGAGACCCAGTACTTC
>-|TRBJ2-3|-|TRBV11-2
CATRWRSDTQYF
TGTGCCACGCGCTGGAGATCAGATACGCAGTATTTT
>TRBD2|TRBJ2-7|-|TRBV10-3
CAISLLAGGTSYEQYF
TGTGCCATCAGCCTCCTAGCGGGAGGCACCTCCTACGAGCAGTACTTC
>-|TRBJ1-1|-|TRBV6-5
CASSPQGLNTEAFF
TGTGCCAGCAGTCCGCAGGGCTTGAACACTGAAGCTTTCTTT
>TRBD1|TRBJ1-1|-|TRBV7-2
CASSSGQPGGTEAFF
TGTGCCAGCAGCTCGGGACAGCCTGGGGGCACTGAAGCTTTCTTT
>TRBD1|TRBJ1-2|-|TRBV6-6
CASRDRVSYGYTF
TGTGCCAGCAGGGACAGGGTATCCTATGGCTACACCTTC
>TRBD2|TRBJ2-3|-|TRBV7-2
CASSLLAGEGVTDTQYF
TGTGCCAGCAGCCTTCTAGCGGGAGAGGGGGTCACAGATACGCAGTATTTT
>-|TRBJ2-7|-|TRBV7-9
CASSLAGGPVDEQYF
TGTGCCAGCAGCTTAGCGGGGGGTCCGGTCGACGAGCAGTACTTC
>-|TRBJ2-2|-|TRBV5-1
CASSLETANTGELFF
TGCGCCAGCAGCTTGGAGACAGCGAACACCGGGGAGCTGTTTTTT
>-|TRBJ1-1|-|TRBV18
CASSPRMNTEAFF
TGTGCCAGCTCACCGCGGATGAACACTGAAGCTTTCTTT
>-|TRBJ2-1|-|TRBV7-8
CASSLSDEGAIYEQFF
TGTGCCAGCAGCTTGAGTGATGAGGGCGCGATCTATGAGCAGTTCTTC
>TRBD2|TRBJ2-2|-|TRBV28
CASSFMLAGGSGELFF
TGTGCCAGCAGTTTTATGCTAGCGGGAGGGTCGGGGGAGCTGTTTTTT
>TRBD2|TRBJ2-2|once|TRBV5-1
CASSFSLAGGTGELFF
TGCGCCAGCAGCTTCTCTCTAGCGGGAGGGACCGGGGAGCTGTTTTTT
>-|TRBJ1-6|-|TRBV30
CAWKVEVYNSPLHF
TGTGCCTGGAAAGTGGAGGTCTATAATTCACCCCTCCACTTT
>-|TRBJ1-2|-|TRBV18
CASSPGGNYGYTF
TGTGCCAGCTCACCGGGAGGGAACTATGGCTACACCTTC
>TRBD2|TRBJ2-3|-|TRBV13
CASSFSGSIDTQYF
TGTGCCAGCAGCTTTAGCGGGTCTATAGATACGCAGTATTTT
>-|TRBJ1-2|-|TRBV29-1
CSVDGGLDYGYTF
TGCAGCGTTGACGGGGGGCTGGACTATGGCTACACCTTC
>-|TRBJ1-3|-|TRBV28
CASSHSSYSGNTIYF
TGTGCCAGCAGCCACTCCTCTTACTCTGGAAACACCATATATTTT
>TRBD2|TRBJ2-7|-|TRBV27
CASSLYTGLAGLEDEQYF
TGTGCCAGCAGTTTATACACGGGACTAGCGGGATTGGAAGACGAGCAGTACTTC
>-|TRBJ2-7|-|TRBV18
CASSRTAGAENEQYF
TGTGCCAGCTCACGGACGGCAGGGGCTGAAAACGAGCAGTACTTC
>-|TRBJ2-7|once|TRBV7-2
CASSLVVVTRGEQYF
TGTGCCAGCAGCTTAGTGGTAGTCACGCGGGGTGAGCAGTACTTC
>TRBD1|TRBJ1-4|few|TRBV7-2
CASSFGTGFEKLFF
TGTGCCAGCAGCTTCGGGACAGGGTTCGAAAAACTGTTTTTT
>-|TRBJ1-5|-|TRBV7-9
CASSLAGHSNQPQHF
TGTGCCAGCAGCTTGGCAGGGCATAGCAATCAGCCCCAGCATTTT
>TRBD1|TRBJ2-7|-|TRBV5-4
CASSSGTGGEQYF
TGTGCCAGCAGTTCCGGGACAGGGGGTGAGCAGTACTTC
>-|TRBJ1-5|-|TRBV28
CASSPRQGNNQPQHF
TGTGCCAGCAGTCCGCGCCAGGGAAACAATCAGCCCCAGCATTTT
>TRBD2|TRBJ2-1|-|TRBV24-1
CATSDPGTSNEQFF
TGTGCCACCAGTGATCCCGGGACTAGCAATGAGCAGTTCTTC
>TRBD2|TRBJ2-1|-|TRBV28
CASSPMGTSRSEQFF
TGTGCCAGCAGCCCAATGGGGACTAGCCGGTCTGAGCAGTTCTTC
>TRBD1|TRBJ2-7|-|TRBV7-6
CASSKGQGSYEQYF
TGTGCCAGCAGCAAGGGACAGGGAAGCTACGAGCAGTACTTC